This TCR beta chain was identified in a study of spatial heterogeneity in lung cancer. Study-wide findings and caveats: Follow-up blood showed ubiquitous expanded tumor TCRs less than blood at resection did.

Time point noted: blood at routine non-recurrence follow-up after resection. Unmatched junction bases numbered 1, after V lost 4 bases and J lost 1 base. Germline V gene sequence: CDR1 LGHDT, CDR2 YNNKEL (reference sequence). The CDR3 covers 14 residues. From the 5' RACE reads, TCRdb called clonotypes with MiXCR, one entry per CDR3 protein. The data contain about 43,000 distinct CDR3 sequences, 22% of them singletons. Comment on this clonotype: The antigen is unknown.

The chain recombines TRBV3-1 with TRBJ2-5; 9 bases align to TRBD1. This clonotype was obtained from a female donor with early-stage non-small cell lung cancer. The sample consisted of PBMCs, taken at follow-up. The CDR3 is CASSPGQGQETQYF. CDR3 in DNA: TGTGCCAGCAGCCCGGGACAGGGCCAAGAGACCCAGTACTTC.